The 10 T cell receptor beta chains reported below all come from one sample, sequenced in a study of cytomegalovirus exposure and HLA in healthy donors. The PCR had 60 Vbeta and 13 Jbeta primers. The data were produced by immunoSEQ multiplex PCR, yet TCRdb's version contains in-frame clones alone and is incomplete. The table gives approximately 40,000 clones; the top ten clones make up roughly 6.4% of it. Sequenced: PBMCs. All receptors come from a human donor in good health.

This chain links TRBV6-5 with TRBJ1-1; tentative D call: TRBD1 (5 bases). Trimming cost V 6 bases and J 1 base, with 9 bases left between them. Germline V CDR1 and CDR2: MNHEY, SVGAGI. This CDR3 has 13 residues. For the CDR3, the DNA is TGTGCCAGCAGGCAGGGTCGGAACACTGAAGCTTTCTTT. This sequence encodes CASRQGRNTEAFF.

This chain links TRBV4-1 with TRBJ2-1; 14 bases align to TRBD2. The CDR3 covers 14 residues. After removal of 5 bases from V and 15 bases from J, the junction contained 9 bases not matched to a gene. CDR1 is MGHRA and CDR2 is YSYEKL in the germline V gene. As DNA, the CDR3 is TGCGCCAGCAGCTCGGGACTAGCGGGGGCCCAGCGGTTCTTC. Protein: CASSSGLAGAQRFF.

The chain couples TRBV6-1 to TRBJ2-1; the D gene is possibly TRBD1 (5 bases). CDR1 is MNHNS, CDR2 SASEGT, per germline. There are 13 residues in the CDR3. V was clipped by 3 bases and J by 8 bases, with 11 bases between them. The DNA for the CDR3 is TGTGCCAGCAGTGAGGAGAACAGGTATGAGCAGTTCTTC. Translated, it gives CASSEENRYEQFF.

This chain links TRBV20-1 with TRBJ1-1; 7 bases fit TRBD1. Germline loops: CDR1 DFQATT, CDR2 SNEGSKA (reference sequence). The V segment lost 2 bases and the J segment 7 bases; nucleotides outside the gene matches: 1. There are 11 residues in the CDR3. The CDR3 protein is CSARQGDEAFF. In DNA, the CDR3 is TGCAGTGCTAGACAGGGGGATGAAGCTTTCTTT.

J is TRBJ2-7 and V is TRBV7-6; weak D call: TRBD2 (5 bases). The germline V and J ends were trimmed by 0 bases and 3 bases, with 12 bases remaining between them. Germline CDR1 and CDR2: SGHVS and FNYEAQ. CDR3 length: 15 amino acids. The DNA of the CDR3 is TGTGCCAGCAGCTTAGCGGGCGGGCCCAACTACGAGCAGTACTTC. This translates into CASSLAGGPNYEQYF.

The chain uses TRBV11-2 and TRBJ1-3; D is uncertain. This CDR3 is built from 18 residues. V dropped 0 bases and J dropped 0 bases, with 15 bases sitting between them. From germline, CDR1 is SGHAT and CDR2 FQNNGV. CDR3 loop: CASSLDTRGRISGNTIYF. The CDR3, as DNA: TGTGCCAGCAGCTTAGATACCCGGGGAAGGATCTCTGGAAACACCATATATTTT.

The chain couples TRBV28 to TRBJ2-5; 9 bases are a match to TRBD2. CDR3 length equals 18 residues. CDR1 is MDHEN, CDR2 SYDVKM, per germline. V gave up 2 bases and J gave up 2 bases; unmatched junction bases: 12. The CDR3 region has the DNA TGTGCCAGCAGTTTAGGAATCCGTGTTAGCGGGGGTCAAGAGACCCAGTACTTC. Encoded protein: CASSLGIRVSGGQETQYF.

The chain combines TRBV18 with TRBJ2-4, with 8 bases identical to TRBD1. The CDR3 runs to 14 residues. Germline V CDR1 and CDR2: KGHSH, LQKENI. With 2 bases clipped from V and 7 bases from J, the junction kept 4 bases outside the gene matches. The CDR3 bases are TGTGCCAGCTCACCATCGGACAGGGTGAACATTCAGTACTTC. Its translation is CASSPSDRVNIQYF.

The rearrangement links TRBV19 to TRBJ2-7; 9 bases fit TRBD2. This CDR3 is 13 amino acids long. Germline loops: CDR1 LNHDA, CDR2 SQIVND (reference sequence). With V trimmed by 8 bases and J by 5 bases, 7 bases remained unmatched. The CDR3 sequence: CASATGTSNEQYF. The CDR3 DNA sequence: TGTGCCAGTGCCACCGGGACTAGCAACGAGCAGTACTTC.

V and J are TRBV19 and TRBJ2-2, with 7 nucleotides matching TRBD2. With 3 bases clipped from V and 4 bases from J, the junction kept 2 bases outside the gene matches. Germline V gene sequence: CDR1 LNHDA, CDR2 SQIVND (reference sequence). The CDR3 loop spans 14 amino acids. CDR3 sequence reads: CASSIGGSTGELFF. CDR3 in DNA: TGTGCCAGTAGTATCGGGGGGAGCACCGGGGAGCTGTTTTTT.